What follows describes a single TCR beta chain. Measured with immunoSEQ multiplex PCR; TCRdb has only the in-frame clones, and not every one. The sample includes 1,500,000 or so clones, approximately 98.5% of them seen just once. These data originate in a study of shared clonotypes between healthy human individuals. The sample comprised naive CD4+ T cells sorted from blood. This sample's subset: CD45RA+ positively selected. This TCR was recovered from a man under 40 in good health.

This CDR3 reads CASSPPTGEQFF. CDR3 coding DNA: TGTGCCAGCAGTCCTCCAACGGGGGAGCAGTTCTTC. This chain connects TRBV11-2 to TRBJ2-1; tentatively, D is TRBD2 (5 bases). The germline V gene has CDR1 SGHAT and CDR2 FQNNGV. Trimming left V 6 bases short and J 10 bases short, with 13 bases between. This CDR3 contains 12 residues.